What follows are 26 T cell receptor beta chains derived from one specimen sequenced in a study of blood T cell repertoires in COVID-19 (dated by TCRdb to the early 2020s). The library was produced with the immunoSEQ multiplex PCR assay. The clones in this table, taken by TCRdb from immuneACCESS, are in-frame only. Not every clone is retained; where verified, under half of the shortfall comes from an unresolved V gene, and the cause of the rest is unknown. This sample comprises over 85,000 clones, approximately 86% of them detected only once. Together, the top ten hold about 19% of the sample. The sequenced sample was peripheral blood. The receptors shown here come from a woman at least 80 years old with acute or convalescent COVID-19.

The chain employs TRBV6-5 and TRBJ1-2; perhaps TRBD1 as D (5 bases). Trimming removed 0 bases at V and 7 bases at J, with 12 bases between. Germline V gene sequence: CDR1 MNHEY, CDR2 SVGAGI. This CDR3 is built from 14 residues. DNA for the CDR3: TGTGCCAGCAGTTACTCTGAGCAGGGCAGTGGCTACACCTTC. It is translated as CASSYSEQGSGYTF.

The chain employs TRBV11-3 and TRBJ1-1, with 7 nucleotides matching TRBD1. CDR3 length: 11 amino acids. The ends lost 7 bases at V and 5 bases at J; junction bases unmatched: 1. Germline-derived CDR1 and CDR2 are SGHNT and YENEEA. The CDR3 here is CASTGGTEAFF. CDR3 DNA: TGTGCCAGCACAGGGGGGACTGAAGCTTTCTTT.

This chain connects TRBV2 to TRBJ2-7; maybe TRBD2 (6 bases). The V gene lost 6 bases and the J gene lost 7 bases, with 10 bases spanning the gap. The CDR3 has 11 residues. CDR1 is SNHLY and CDR2 is FYNNEI in the germline V gene. In nucleotides, the CDR3 is TGTGCCAGCAGACGGGCGGGAGAGCAGTACTTC. It is translated as CASRRAGEQYF.

V and J are TRBV28 and TRBJ1-2; no clear D gene. Germline V gene sequence: CDR1 MDHEN, CDR2 SYDVKM. The length of the CDR3 is 13 residues. V lost 2 bases and J 8 bases, leaving 12 bases between the germline ends. Here the CDR3 DNA reads TGTGCCAGCAGTTTAGGCAGGCCGGGAGGCTACACCTTC. Translation: CASSLGRPGGYTF.

The V gene is TRBV2, the J gene TRBJ1-4, with D possibly being TRBD1 (5 bases). V was cut by 6 bases and J by 8 bases, with 13 bases left in between. Germline loops: CDR1 SNHLY, CDR2 FYNNEI. The CDR3 runs to 13 residues. The CDR3 here is CASRGGVGEKLFF. In nucleotides, the CDR3 is TGTGCCAGCAGGGGGGGAGTTGGGGAAAAACTGTTTTTT.

The chain has TRBV15 and TRBJ2-7, with a tentative D call TRBD1 (5 bases). Per germline, CDR1 LNHNV and CDR2 YYDKDF (reference sequence). Trimming took off 2 bases at V and 3 bases at J, with 8 bases between the two ends. This CDR3 has 13 amino acids. In nucleotides, the CDR3 is TGTGCCACCAGCAGAAACACAGGCTACGAGCAGTACTTC. Its protein is CATSRNTGYEQYF.

The rearrangement joins TRBV7-3 to TRBJ2-6; 7 nucleotides match TRBD1. The J segment lost 6 bases and the V segment lost 3 bases, leaving 2 bases of the junction unmatched. CDR1 SGHTA and CDR2 FQGTGA come from the germline V gene. This CDR3 has 14 amino acids. The CDR3 nucleotides are TGTGCCAGCAGCTTTGGGACAGCGGCCAACGTCCTGACTTTC. Translated: CASSFGTAANVLTF.

This rearrangement joins TRBV6-9 to TRBJ1-5, with D hard to call. Germline-derived CDR1 and CDR2 are MNHGY and SVAAGI. The germline V and J ends were trimmed by 10 bases and 5 bases, with 9 bases remaining between them. This CDR3 comprises 11 residues. The CDR3 sequence: CANGVHQPQHF. As DNA, the CDR3 is TGTGCCAACGGGGTTCATCAGCCCCAGCATTTT.

The chain has TRBV7-3 and TRBJ2-1; TRBD2 agrees at 7 bases. The junction had 16 bases not matched to a gene; V was cut back by 6 bases and J by 8 bases. Germline-derived CDR1 and CDR2 are SGHTA and FQGTGA. CDR3 size: 16 residues. CDR3 in DNA: TGTGCCAGCAGTTTACAAAGGTGGGCGGCGGGGGATGAGCAGTTCTTC. Protein product: CASSLQRWAAGDEQFF.

The rearrangement joins TRBV2 to TRBJ2-2, with 7 bases aligning to TRBD1. Trimming removed 4 bases from V and 3 bases from J; junction bases left unmatched: 2. CDR1 is SNHLY and CDR2 is FYNNEI in the germline V gene. This CDR3 region has 14 residues. DNA for the CDR3: TGTGCCAGCAGTGGACAGGGACACACCGGGGAGCTGTTTTTT. Protein product: CASSGQGHTGELFF.

This clone turned up a few times. The chain uses TRBV19 and TRBJ1-6; D remains ambiguous. The CDR3 totals 16 residues. The germline V and J ends were trimmed by 2 bases and 0 bases, with 8 bases remaining between them. CDR1 and CDR2 (germline): LNHDA, SQIVND (reference sequence). CDR3 residues: CASSISRDSYNSPLHF. The DNA for the CDR3 is TGTGCCAGTAGTATATCGAGAGACTCCTATAATTCACCCCTCCACTTT.

This chain links TRBV6-2 or TRBV6-3 with TRBJ1-4; D call uncertain. Germline V gives CDR1 MNHEY, CDR2 SVGEGT. This CDR3 spans 14 amino acids. With 2 bases removed from V and 7 bases from J, the gap between germline ends came to 11 bases. The CDR3 nucleotides read TGTGCCAGCAGTTACGGAGGCAGCTCTGAAAAACTGTTTTTT. It yields the protein CASSYGGSSEKLFF.

The rearrangement uses TRBV6-4 and TRBJ1-2, with 8 nucleotides matching TRBD1. J lost 5 bases, V lost 2 bases, and 4 bases had no gene match. CDR3 length: 14 amino acids. Looked up from germline, CDR1 is MRHNA and CDR2 is SNTAGT. CDR3 sequence: CASSDGTGLYGYTF. CDR3 coding DNA: TGTGCCAGCAGTGACGGGACAGGACTTTATGGCTACACCTTC.

V gene TRBV5-1 combines with J gene TRBJ1-4; the match to TRBD1 covers 9 bases. CDR3 length equals 15 residues. Germline V CDR1 and CDR2: SGHRS, YFSETQ. The V and J ends lost 0 bases and 6 bases, in that order; junction bases with no gene match: 3. CDR3 amino acids: CASSLAGTGHEKLFF. DNA for the CDR3: TGCGCCAGCAGCTTGGCCGGGACAGGGCATGAAAAACTGTTTTTT.

J is TRBJ1-1 and V is TRBV12-3 or TRBV12-4, with D possibly matching TRBD1 (5 bases). This CDR3 contains 13 residues. The V and J ends lost 4 bases and 3 bases respectively, with 9 bases between them. CDR3 sequence reads: CASSYWGDTEAFF. The CDR3, as DNA: TGTGCCAGCAGTTATTGGGGGGACACTGAAGCTTTCTTT.

The chain recombines TRBV2 with TRBJ1-3, with D perhaps matching TRBD1 (5 bases). Germline CDR1 reads SNHLY; CDR2 reads FYNNEI. CDR3 length: 15 residues. V lost 4 bases and J 2 bases, leaving 12 bases between the germline ends. CDR3 bases: TGTGCCAGCAGTGCGCAGGGATCGGCTGGAAACACCATATATTTT. Protein: CASSAQGSAGNTIYF.

V gene TRBV3-1 (or the pseudogene TRBV3-2) combines with J gene TRBJ2-1; D call uncertain. This CDR3 is 12 amino acids long. V lost 1 base and J 8 bases, leaving 6 bases between the germline ends. Germline V gene lookup returns CDR1 LGHDT and CDR2 YNNKEL (reference sequence). The CDR3 DNA follows: TGTGCCAGCAGCCAAGTCCCGTATGAGCAGTTCTTC. Amino acids: CASSQVPYEQFF.

This chain links TRBV9 with TRBJ2-3; possibly TRBD1 for D (6 bases). With 0 bases removed from V and 5 bases from J, the gap between germline ends came to 7 bases. The CDR3 is made up of 13 amino acids. In germline, CDR1 is SGDLS, CDR2 YYNGEE. The CDR3 reads CASSVEDRDTQYF. DNA of the CDR3: TGTGCCAGCAGCGTAGAGGACAGAGATACGCAGTATTTT.

The chain uses TRBV19 and TRBJ2-7, with a weak D call TRBD1 (5 bases). Looked up from germline, CDR1 is LNHDA and CDR2 is SQIVND (reference sequence). Trimming took off 5 bases at V and 1 base at J, with 9 bases between the two ends. CDR3 length: 13 amino acids. DNA for the CDR3: TGTGCCAGTAGTTCGCGACAGTCCTACGAGCAGTACTTC. Translation: CASSSRQSYEQYF.

The chain combines TRBV2 with TRBJ2-7; possible D gene TRBD1, 6 bases. Trimming shortened V by 3 bases and J by 2 bases, and 8 bases separated the two germline ends. CDR1 and CDR2 from the germline V gene are SNHLY and FYNNEI. This CDR3 spans 13 amino acids. CDR3 region: CASSDRGPYEQYF. The DNA of the CDR3 is TGTGCCAGCAGTGACAGGGGTCCCTACGAGCAGTACTTC.

The V call is TRBV10-3, the J call TRBJ2-7; tentative D call: TRBD2 (6 bases). Germline V CDR1 and CDR2: ENHRY, SYGVKD. This CDR3 is 13 amino acids long. V lost 7 bases to trimming and J lost 3 bases, with 13 bases between them. The chain's CDR3 is CAITGSLGYEQYF. The CDR3 DNA follows: TGTGCCATCACCGGGAGTCTGGGCTACGAGCAGTACTTC.

J is TRBJ2-1 and V is TRBV5-1; TRBD1 matches 7 bases. The germline gives CDR1 SGHRS, CDR2 YFSETQ. The CDR3 sequence is 15 residues long. Losses at the gene ends were 0 bases for V and 2 bases for J; bases not matched to a gene: 2. The CDR3 DNA reads TGCGCCAGCAGCTTGGAGGGGGCAACCTACAATGAGCAGTTCTTC. Translation: CASSLEGATYNEQFF.

The J gene is TRBJ2-5, the V gene TRBV2; 12 bases match TRBD2. V gave up 3 bases and J gave up 1 base; unmatched junction bases: 3. In germline, CDR1 is SNHLY, CDR2 FYNNEI. The CDR3 length is 16 residues. The CDR3 loop reads CASSESSGGGQETQYF. The CDR3 DNA reads TGTGCCAGCAGTGAGTCTAGCGGGGGGGGCCAAGAGACCCAGTACTTC.

The chain is built from TRBV15 and TRBJ2-1, with 7 bases aligning to TRBD1. Germline lookup yields CDR1 LNHNV and CDR2 YYDKDF (reference sequence). This CDR3 comprises 16 residues. After removal of 1 base from V and 3 bases from J, the junction contained 6 bases not matched to a gene. CDR3 DNA: TGTGCCACCAGCAGAGGGTCAGGGGGTATCTACAATGAGCAGTTCTTC. It is translated as CATSRGSGGIYNEQFF.

As DNA, the CDR3 is TGTGCCAGCAGCCCTGGACAGCACTACACTGAAGCTTTCTTT. Translating it yields CASSPGQHYTEAFF. The rearrangement uses TRBV7-9 and TRBJ1-1; D possibly corresponds to TRBD1 (6 bases). The V end lost 5 bases, the J end lost 3 bases, and 13 bases lay between the germline ends. Germline-derived CDR1 and CDR2 are SEHNR and FQNEAQ (reference sequence). The CDR3 consists of 14 residues.

The V and J genes are TRBV11-1 and TRBJ2-3; D unresolved. The CDR3 has 13 amino acids. The germline CDR1 and CDR2 sequences are SGHAT and FQDESV (reference sequence). The V end lost 1 base, the J end lost 2 bases, and 4 bases lay between the germline ends. This CDR3 is CASSLELTDTQYF. The CDR3 nucleotides are TGTGCCAGCAGCTTAGAGCTCACAGATACGCAGTATTTT.